Below are 2 T cell receptor beta chains sequenced from a single sample in a study of T-cell reconstitution after alpha-beta-depleted transplantation in children. The TCRbeta library incorporated unique molecular identifiers. Each CDR3 protein gets one entry after TCRdb re-called the PCR reads with MiXCR. Here the sample spans some 490,000 distinct CDR3 sequences, 12% being singletons. This sample comprised PBMCs from the stem cell graft donor, obtained from the stem cell graft. These receptors all come from a human donor who donated a stem cell graft to a child with combined immunodeficiency.

This chain connects TRBV7-2 to TRBJ2-1; D possibly corresponds to TRBD2 (6 bases). The V end was cut by 6 bases, the J end by 3 bases, with 15 bases between. This CDR3 is 15 amino acids long. Per germline, CDR1 SGHTA and CDR2 FQGNSA. The chain's CDR3 is CASRGGRGLYNEQFF. CDR3 in DNA: TGTGCCAGCAGGGGTGGGCGGGGTCTCTACAATGAGCAGTTCTTC.

The rearrangement uses TRBV24-1 and TRBJ2-1; D unresolved. CDR3 length: 15 amino acids. V dropped 9 bases and J dropped 4 bases, with 18 bases sitting between them. The germline CDR1 and CDR2 sequences are KGHDR and SFDVKD. CDR3 sequence (DNA): TGTGCCACCGAAGGTCCGGGCGGAATGTACAATGAGCAGTTCTTC. Encoded protein: CATEGPGGMYNEQFF.